The present entry profiles one TCR beta chain with its context. Its specificity is unknown. This record belongs to a study of cytomegalovirus exposure and HLA in healthy donors. Study as a whole: In a later analysis, it was reported that the approximately 110 validation repertoires had been produced on the same platform as the roughly 700 repertoires belonging to the first cohort.

General study findings and limits: Most TCR sequences proved rare, with some public TCRs found in many donors.

Using immunoSEQ multiplex PCR, the repertoire was profiled, and TCRdb retains in-frame clones only, with some absent. Of more than 120,000 clones listed, roughly 89% were seen once; the top ten hold roughly 4.5%. This CDR3 has 16 residues. Germline CDR1 and CDR2: SEHNR and FQNEAQ (reference sequence). The V end was cut by 2 bases, the J end by 0 bases, with 13 bases between. Sequencing was performed on PBMCs. This chain joins TRBV7-9 and TRBJ2-5; D unresolved. The TCR was taken from a man between 18 and 29 years old in good health and CMV-seropositive. The CDR3 region is CASSLMSLGHQETQYF. DNA for the CDR3: TGTGCCAGCAGCTTAATGTCTCTTGGGCACCAAGAGACCCAGTACTTC.